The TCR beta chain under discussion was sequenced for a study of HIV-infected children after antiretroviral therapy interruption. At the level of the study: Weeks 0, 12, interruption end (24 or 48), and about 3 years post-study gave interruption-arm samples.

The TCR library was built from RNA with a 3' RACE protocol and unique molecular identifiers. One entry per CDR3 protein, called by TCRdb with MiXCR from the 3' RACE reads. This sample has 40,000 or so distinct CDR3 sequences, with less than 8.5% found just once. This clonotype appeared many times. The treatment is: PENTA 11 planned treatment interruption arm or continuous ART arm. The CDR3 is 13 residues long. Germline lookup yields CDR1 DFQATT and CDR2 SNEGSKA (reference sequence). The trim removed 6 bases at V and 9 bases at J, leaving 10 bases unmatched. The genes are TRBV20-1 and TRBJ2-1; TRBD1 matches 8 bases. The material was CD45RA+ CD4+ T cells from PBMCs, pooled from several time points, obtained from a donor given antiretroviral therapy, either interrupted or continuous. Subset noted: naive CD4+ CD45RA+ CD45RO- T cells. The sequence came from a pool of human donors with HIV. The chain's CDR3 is CSARQGARGEQFF. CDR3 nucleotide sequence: TGCAGTGCGAGGCAGGGGGCTCGGGGTGAGCAGTTCTTC.